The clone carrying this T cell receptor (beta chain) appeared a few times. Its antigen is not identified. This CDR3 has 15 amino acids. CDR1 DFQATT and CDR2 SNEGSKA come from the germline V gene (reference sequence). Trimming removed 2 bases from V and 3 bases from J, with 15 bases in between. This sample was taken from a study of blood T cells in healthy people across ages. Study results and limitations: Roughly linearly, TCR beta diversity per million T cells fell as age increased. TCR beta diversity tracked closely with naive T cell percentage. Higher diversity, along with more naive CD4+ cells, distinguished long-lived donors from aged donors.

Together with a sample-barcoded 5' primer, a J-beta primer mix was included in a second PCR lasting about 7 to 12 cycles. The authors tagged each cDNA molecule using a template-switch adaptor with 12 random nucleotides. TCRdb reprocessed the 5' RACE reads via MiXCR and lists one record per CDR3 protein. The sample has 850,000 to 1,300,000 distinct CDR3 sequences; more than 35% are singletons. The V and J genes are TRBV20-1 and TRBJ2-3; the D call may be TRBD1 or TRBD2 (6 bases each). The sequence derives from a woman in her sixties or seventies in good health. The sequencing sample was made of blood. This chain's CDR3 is CSARPGGHPTDTQYF. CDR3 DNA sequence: TGCAGTGCTAGACCCGGGGGACACCCGACAGATACGCAGTATTTT.